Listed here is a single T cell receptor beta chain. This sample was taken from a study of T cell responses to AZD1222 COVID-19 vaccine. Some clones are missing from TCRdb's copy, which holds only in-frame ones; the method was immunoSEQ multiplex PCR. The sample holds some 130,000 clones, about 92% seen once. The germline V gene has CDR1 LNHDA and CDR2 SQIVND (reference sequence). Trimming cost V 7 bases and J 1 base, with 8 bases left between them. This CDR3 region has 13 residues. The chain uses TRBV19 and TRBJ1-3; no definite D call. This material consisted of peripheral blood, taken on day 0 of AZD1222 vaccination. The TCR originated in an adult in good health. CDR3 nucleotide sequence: TGTGCCAGTATTGGGAGGTCTGGAAACACCATATATTTT. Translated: CASIGRSGNTIYF. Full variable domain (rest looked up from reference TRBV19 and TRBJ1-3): DGGITQSPKYLFRKEGQNVTLSCEQNLNHDAMYWYRQDPGQGLRLIYYSQIVNDFQKGDIAEGYSVSREKKESFPLTVTSAQKNPTAFYLCASIGRSGNTIYFGEGSWLTVV.